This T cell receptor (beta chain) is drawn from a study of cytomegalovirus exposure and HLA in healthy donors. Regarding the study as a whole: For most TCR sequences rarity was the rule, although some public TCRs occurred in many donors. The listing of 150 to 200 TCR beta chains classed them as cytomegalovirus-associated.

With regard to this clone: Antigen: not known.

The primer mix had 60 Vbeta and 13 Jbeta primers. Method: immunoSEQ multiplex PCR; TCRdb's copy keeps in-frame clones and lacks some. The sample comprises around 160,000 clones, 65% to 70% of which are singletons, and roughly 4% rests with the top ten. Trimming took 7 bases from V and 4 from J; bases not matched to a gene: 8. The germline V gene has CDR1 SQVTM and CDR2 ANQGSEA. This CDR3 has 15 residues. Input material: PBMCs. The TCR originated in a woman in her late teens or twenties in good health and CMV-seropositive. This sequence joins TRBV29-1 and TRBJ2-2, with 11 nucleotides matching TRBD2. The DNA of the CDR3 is TGCAGCGCCGTAGCGGGAGGGCCGACCACCGGGGAGCTGTTTTTT. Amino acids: CSAVAGGPTTGELFF.